One T cell receptor (beta chain) is described in this entry. This CDR3 spans 14 amino acids. CDR1 SGHTA and CDR2 FQGNSA come from the germline V gene. After removal of 4 bases from V and 8 bases from J, the junction contained 3 bases not matched to a gene. The sample comes from a study of blood T cell repertoires in COVID-19. Here immunoSEQ multiplex PCR was the method, and the copy in TCRdb shows in-frame clones only, minus some. The sample includes about 230,000 clones, approximately 84% of them seen just once. The chain links TRBV7-2 to TRBJ2-1; 12 bases are shared with TRBD2. The source material was peripheral blood. The source of this sequence is a man aged 50 to 59 with COVID-19, enrolled during active disease. DNA for the CDR3: TGTGCCAGCAGCTCTAGCGGGGGGGCCCATGAGCAGTTCTTC. Protein product: CASSSSGGAHEQFF. The whole variable domain, filled in from reference TRBV7-2 and TRBJ2-1, reads GAGVSQSPSNKVTEKGKDVELRCDPISGHTALYWYRQSLGQGLEFLIYFQGNSAPDKSGLPSDRFSAERTGGSVSTLTIQRTQQEDSAVYLCASSSSGGAHEQFFGPGTRLTVL.